This passage covers 30 T cell receptor beta chains from one sample sequenced in a study of blood T cell repertoires in COVID-19. Measured with immunoSEQ multiplex PCR; TCRdb has only the in-frame clones, and not every one. Among a few hundred thousand clones, about nine tenths were seen once, and the ten largest hold 3%. Sample: peripheral blood. All receptors come from a woman between 25 and 40 years old with active or convalescent COVID-19.

This chain links TRBV5-6 with TRBJ2-3; 13 bases align to TRBD2. CDR3 length: 15 residues. The V and J ends lost 0 bases and 7 bases, in that order; junction bases with no gene match: 2. Per the germline V gene, CDR1 is SGHDT and CDR2 is YYEEEE. CDR3 nucleotide sequence: TGTGCCAGCAGCTTGGGGGGACTAGCGGGGCATACGCAGTATTTT. It translates to CASSLGGLAGHTQYF.

This sequence joins TRBV7-2 and TRBJ2-1; 8 nucleotides agree with TRBD2. CDR1 SGHTA and CDR2 FQGNSA come from the germline V gene. The V segment lost 1 base and the J segment 0 bases; nucleotides outside the gene matches: 2. The CDR3 is 16 amino acids. The CDR3 reads CASSLVAGGSYNEQFF. The CDR3, as DNA: TGTGCCAGCAGCTTAGTGGCGGGGGGCTCCTACAATGAGCAGTTCTTC.

This clone was observed a few times. The chain carries TRBV6-4 and TRBJ1-6; 9 bases map to TRBD1. The germline gives CDR1 MRHNA, CDR2 SNTAGT. V shed 5 bases and J 9 bases; nucleotides not matched to a gene: 17. The CDR3 covers 18 residues. The CDR3 DNA is TGTGCCAGCAGTCCCTTTAGGACAGGGGCCCGCAGGCGTTCACCCCTCCACTTT. Translation gives CASSPFRTGARRRSPLHF.

The chain employs TRBV6-5 and TRBJ2-7; 11 bases map to TRBD1. CDR3 length equals 15 residues. Per the germline V gene, CDR1 is MNHEY and CDR2 is SVGAGI. Trimming cost V 6 bases and J 6 bases; bases outside gene matches: 10. CDR3 in amino acids: CASRHRDRGVGEQYF. The CDR3, as DNA: TGTGCCAGCAGGCACCGGGACAGGGGGGTTGGCGAGCAGTACTTC.

This clone was detected only a few times. This chain joins TRBV18 and TRBJ1-3; TRBD1 matches 8 bases. This CDR3 is 16 amino acids long. Germline CDR1 reads KGHSH; CDR2 reads LQKENI. V was pared by 3 bases and J by 4 bases, with 8 bases of the junction left unmatched. The CDR3 region has the DNA TGTGCCAGCTCACCCGATCCGACAGGGGTCGGAAACACCATATATTTT. Amino acid sequence: CASSPDPTGVGNTIYF.

This clone was picked up one time. The chain's CDR3 is CASSLDHRGYNEQFF. CDR3 sequence (DNA): TGTGCCAGCAGCTTAGATCACAGGGGCTACAATGAGCAGTTCTTC. The rearrangement uses TRBV7-2 and TRBJ2-1; 7 bases align to TRBD1. Germline V gene lookup returns CDR1 SGHTA and CDR2 FQGNSA. V was pared by 1 base and J by 3 bases, with 3 bases of the junction left unmatched. The CDR3 extends over 15 amino acids. Together with reference TRBV7-2 and TRBJ2-1, the CDR3 gives the full variable domain: GAGVSQSPSNKVTEKGKDVELRCDPISGHTALYWYRQSLGQGLEFLIYFQGNSAPDKSGLPSDRFSAERTGGSVSTLTIQRTQQEDSAVYLCASSLDHRGYNEQFFGPGTRLTVL.

The rearrangement joins TRBV6-5 to TRBJ1-1; unclear D gene. The V gene's germline CDR1 is MNHEY and CDR2 SVGAGI. The V end was cut by 8 bases, the J end by 4 bases, with 14 bases between. CDR3 length equals 13 residues. In DNA, the CDR3 is TGTGCCAGCTTGCGAGGAGTGGGCACTGAAGCTTTCTTT. Encoded protein: CASLRGVGTEAFF.

The chain uses TRBV29-1 and TRBJ1-1; D perhaps matches TRBD1 (6 bases). CDR3 size: 16 residues. The V end lost 0 bases, the J end lost 4 bases, and 18 bases lay between the germline ends. Germline V gene sequence: CDR1 SQVTM, CDR2 ANQGSEA. CDR3 sequence reads: CSVEDPRYRVSTEAFF. The CDR3 DNA is TGCAGCGTTGAAGACCCCCGTTACAGGGTTAGCACTGAAGCTTTCTTT.

V and J are TRBV4-3 and TRBJ1-2; D is uncertain. The CDR3 spans 12 residues. Trimming stripped 4 bases from V and 10 bases from J, with 13 bases between. Germline assignment: CDR1 LGHNA and CDR2 YSLEER. CDR3: CASSPPRGDYTF. CDR3 in DNA: TGCGCCAGCAGCCCTCCCCGGGGAGACTACACCTTC.

The CDR3 DNA sequence: TGTGCCTGGAGTTTGGACAGGGACTATGGCTACACCTTC. This gives the protein CAWSLDRDYGYTF. The chain joins TRBV30 to TRBJ1-2, with 8 bases matching TRBD1. V shed 2 bases, J shed 3 bases, and the junction held 2 bases outside the gene matches. The CDR3 sequence is 13 residues long. The germline gives CDR1 GTSNPN, CDR2 SVGIG (reference sequence).

V usage is TRBV18 and J usage is TRBJ2-2, with D perhaps TRBD2 (5 bases). Deletions cut 6 bases from V and 3 bases from J, with 11 bases between. The CDR3 loop spans 14 amino acids. Germline V gene lookup returns CDR1 KGHSH and CDR2 LQKENI. Written as DNA, the CDR3 is TGTGCCAGCTCGAGGGCAGACTACACCGGGGAGCTGTTTTTT. Translating it yields CASSRADYTGELFF.

The chain uses TRBV7-6 and TRBJ2-7; 8 nucleotides line up with TRBD1. Germline lookup yields CDR1 SGHVS and CDR2 FNYEAQ. There are 15 residues in the CDR3. The V segment lost 4 bases and the J segment 4 bases; nucleotides outside the gene matches: 9. The CDR3 loop is CASSSRQGPVYEQYF. Here the CDR3 DNA reads TGTGCCAGCAGCTCCCGACAGGGGCCAGTGTACGAGCAGTACTTC. Using reference TRBV7-6 and TRBJ2-7 for the parts outside the CDR3, the full variable domain is GAGVSQSPRYKVTKRGQDVALRCDPISGHVSLYWYRQALGQGPEFLTYFNYEAQQDKSGLPNDRFSAERPEGSISTLTIQRTEQRDSAMYRCASSSRQGPVYEQYFGPGTRLTVT.

The chain combines TRBV29-1 with TRBJ2-2; 7 bases agree with TRBD2. V gave up 8 bases and J gave up 4 bases; unmatched junction bases: 4. Per germline, CDR1 SQVTM and CDR2 ANQGSEA. The CDR3 loop spans 12 amino acids. Written as DNA, the CDR3 is TGCAGCACCCGGACTAGCACCGGGGAGCTGTTTTTT. The encoded protein is CSTRTSTGELFF.

The rearrangement joins TRBV28 to TRBJ1-6, with 10 bases that match TRBD1. The V and J ends lost 2 bases and 8 bases, in that order; junction bases with no gene match: 3. The CDR3 length is 15 residues. Per germline, CDR1 MDHEN and CDR2 SYDVKM. CDR3 region: CASSLPDRGYSPLHF. Written as DNA, the CDR3 is TGTGCCAGCAGTTTACCGGACAGGGGGTATTCACCCCTCCACTTT.

The gene calls are TRBV6-5 and TRBJ1-1; D perhaps matches TRBD1 (5 bases). The V and J ends lost 4 bases and 8 bases respectively, with 14 bases between them. In germline, CDR1 is MNHEY, CDR2 SVGAGI. The CDR3 extends over 13 amino acids. The CDR3 sequence: CASSSAGFREAFF. CDR3 sequence (DNA): TGTGCCAGCAGTTCGGCAGGGTTCAGGGAAGCTTTCTTT.

The CDR3 is CASSPVGAETYGYTF. The CDR3 DNA sequence: TGTGCCAGCTCACCGGTAGGGGCAGAGACCTATGGCTACACCTTC. This chain joins TRBV18 and TRBJ1-2; a weak D match, TRBD1 (5 bases). The germline V and J ends were trimmed by 3 bases and 4 bases, with 15 bases remaining between them. This CDR3 comprises 15 residues. CDR1 is KGHSH, CDR2 LQKENI, per germline.

V usage is TRBV14 and J usage is TRBJ2-1; 8 nucleotides line up with TRBD1. The germline V gene encodes CDR1 SGHDN and CDR2 FVKESK. V trimming: 0 bases; J trimming: 3 bases; junction bases outside the gene matches: 7. The CDR3 contains 17 residues. CDR3 in DNA: TGTGCCAGCAGCCAAGATCGCAGGACAGGGTACTACAATGAGCAGTTCTTC. The encoded protein is CASSQDRRTGYYNEQFF.

The chain's CDR3 is CASSQDWTVAYEQYF. The CDR3 DNA sequence: TGCGCCAGCAGCCAAGACTGGACAGTCGCCTACGAGCAGTACTTC. This chain links TRBV4-3 with TRBJ2-7; a weak D match, TRBD1 (6 bases). With 0 bases removed from V and 2 bases from J, the gap between germline ends came to 11 bases. Looked up from germline, CDR1 is LGHNA and CDR2 is YSLEER. The length of the CDR3 is 15 residues.

This clone was detected once. This chain joins TRBV5-4 and TRBJ2-4; D gene unclear. Trimming cost V 0 bases and J 9 bases, with 10 bases left between them. The germline V gene encodes CDR1 SGHNT and CDR2 YYREEE (reference sequence). The CDR3 totals 13 residues. CDR3 DNA sequence: TGTGCCAGCAGCTTGGATGCCGCAGGCATTCAGTACTTC. It specifies CASSLDAAGIQYF.

This clone was counted once. The chain is built from TRBV5-1 and TRBJ1-1; the D gene is possibly TRBD1 (6 bases). V was clipped by 4 bases and J by 4 bases, with 11 bases between them. The CDR3 is 13 residues long. Germline V lookup: CDR1 SGHRS, CDR2 YFSETQ. This CDR3 is CASSVLGGTEAFF. The CDR3 nucleotides are TGCGCCAGCAGCGTCCTAGGGGGCACTGAAGCTTTCTTT.

The J gene is TRBJ2-5, the V gene TRBV7-3, with a weak D call TRBD1 (6 bases). Trimming removed 4 bases from V and 1 base from J, with 13 bases in between. This CDR3 has 15 amino acids. The V gene's germline CDR1 is SGHTA and CDR2 FQGTGA. CDR3 nucleotide sequence: TGTGCCAGCAGCTCGGGACGAGGGGGCCAAGAGACCCAGTACTTC. It yields the protein CASSSGRGGQETQYF.

V usage is TRBV7-9 and J usage is TRBJ2-3, with no clear D. The length of the CDR3 is 13 residues. Trimming removed 5 bases from V and 3 bases from J, with 9 bases in between. Germline V gene sequence: CDR1 SEHNR, CDR2 FQNEAQ (reference sequence). The CDR3 DNA is TGTGCCAGCAGCCGAGCCGAGACAGATACGCAGTATTTT. Protein: CASSRAETDTQYF.

The gene calls are TRBV10-3 and TRBJ2-1; D is possibly TRBD1 (5 bases). This CDR3 is 16 amino acids long. Per germline, CDR1 ENHRY and CDR2 SYGVKD. The V gene lost 3 bases and the J gene lost 2 bases, with 14 bases spanning the gap. Here the CDR3 reads CAISEGRQGTYNEQFF. Here the CDR3 DNA reads TGTGCCATCAGTGAAGGTCGGCAGGGAACCTACAATGAGCAGTTCTTC.

This chain connects TRBV15 to TRBJ2-5; 8 bases align to TRBD2. In germline, CDR1 is LNHNV, CDR2 YYDKDF (reference sequence). The CDR3 spans 15 residues. The J segment lost 2 bases and the V segment lost 5 bases, leaving 7 bases of the junction unmatched. The CDR3 is CATSGRLAPQETQYF. The CDR3 coding sequence is TGTGCCACCAGCGGAAGACTAGCGCCACAAGAGACCCAGTACTTC.

The chain combines TRBV2 with TRBJ1-6, with 7 bases lining up with TRBD1. The CDR3 is 13 residues long. With V trimmed by 7 bases and J by 9 bases, 6 bases remained unmatched. Germline V CDR1 and CDR2: SNHLY, FYNNEI. CDR3 sequence: CASNPDRASPLHF. DNA of the CDR3: TGTGCCAGCAATCCAGACAGGGCTTCACCCCTCCACTTT.

The CDR3, as DNA: TGTGCCATCAATAGAGGCGGCTTCACAGATACGCAGTATTTT. As protein: CAINRGGFTDTQYF. The chain has TRBV10-3 and TRBJ2-3; D is unresolved. CDR3 length: 14 amino acids. From germline, CDR1 is ENHRY and CDR2 SYGVKD. V lost 7 bases, J lost 2 bases, and 13 bases lay in between.

The gene calls are TRBV25-1 and TRBJ1-2; D possibly corresponds to TRBD1 (5 bases). Germline assignment: CDR1 MGHDK and CDR2 SYGVNS. Trimming shortened V by 4 bases and J by 6 bases, and 18 bases separated the two germline ends. This CDR3 region has 15 residues. The CDR3 reads CASSVGPRPRDGYTF. As DNA, the CDR3 is TGTGCCAGCAGTGTTGGACCTCGCCCCAGGGATGGCTACACCTTC.

This chain links TRBV13 with TRBJ2-3; TRBD2 matches at 15 bases. With 4 bases clipped from V and 6 bases from J, the junction kept 8 bases outside the gene matches. Germline loops: CDR1 PRHDT, CDR2 FYEKMQ (reference sequence). CDR3 length: 17 residues. This chain's CDR3 is CASSSPGLAGGVDTQYF. CDR3 nucleotide sequence: TGTGCCAGCAGCTCTCCTGGACTAGCGGGGGGGGTGGATACGCAGTATTTT.

The chain combines TRBV11-3 with TRBJ2-1, with D perhaps TRBD2 (5 bases). The V gene's germline CDR1 is SGHNT and CDR2 YENEEA. Trimming removed 2 bases at V and 7 bases at J, with 18 bases between. The CDR3 has 16 amino acids. The CDR3 nucleotides are TGTGCCAGCAGCTTAAGGAGAGGGCAGGTGGGAAATGAGCAGTTCTTC. This gives the protein CASSLRRGQVGNEQFF.

A few counts support this clone. The chain uses TRBV12-5 and TRBJ2-2; possibly TRBD2 for D (6 bases). With 6 bases removed from V and 5 bases from J, the gap between germline ends came to 10 bases. CDR3 length: 13 amino acids. Germline V gene data show CDR1 as LGHNT and CDR2 as FRNRAP. The chain's CDR3 is CASGLGGTGELFF. In DNA form, the CDR3 reads TGTGCTAGTGGGCTGGGGGGTACCGGGGAGCTGTTTTTT.